One sample yielded the 13 T cell receptor beta chains listed below, sequenced in a study of blood T cell repertoires in COVID-19. Generated by immunoSEQ multiplex PCR, the TCRdb table keeps only in-frame clones and is missing some. The table includes under 300,000 clones, 70% to 90% detected once. The source material was PBMCs or T cells enriched from blood (not recorded which). Source of these receptors: a woman aged 50 to 65 who had recovered from COVID-19.

V is TRBV6-1 and J is TRBJ1-6; perhaps TRBD1 as D (5 bases). Germline CDR1 reads MNHNS; CDR2 reads SASEGT. The V and J ends lost 1 base and 2 bases respectively, with 9 bases between them. The CDR3 runs 16 residues. The CDR3 DNA reads TGTGCCAGCAGTGAAGGCAGGGAGGCCTATAATTCACCCCTCCACTTT. Translating it yields CASSEGREAYNSPLHF.

Remarks on this clone: Other nucleotide sequences in the sample specify the same CDR3. The genes are TRBV3-1 (or the pseudogene TRBV3-2) and TRBJ1-5; D is unresolved. The germline V and J ends were trimmed by 3 bases and 4 bases, with 7 bases remaining between them. Germline V gives CDR1 LGHDT, CDR2 YNNKEL (reference sequence). The CDR3 consists of 13 residues. DNA for the CDR3: TGTGCCAGCAGCCAGGACTTGAATCAGCCCCAGCATTTT. Translation gives CASSQDLNQPQHF.

The chain carries TRBV7-3 and TRBJ2-1; 13 bases are a match to TRBD2. From germline, CDR1 is SGHTA and CDR2 FQGTGA. Trimming cost V 5 bases and J 0 bases; bases outside gene matches: 10. The CDR3 totals 19 residues. The CDR3 protein is CASSASGLAGRLSYNEQFF. In DNA form, the CDR3 reads TGTGCCAGCAGCGCATCGGGACTAGCGGGAAGGCTCTCCTACAATGAGCAGTTCTTC.

This chain uses TRBV6-5 with TRBJ1-2; 9 nucleotides match TRBD1. Germline V gives CDR1 MNHEY, CDR2 SVGAGI. With V trimmed by 4 bases and J by 1 base, 4 bases remained unmatched. This CDR3 comprises 15 residues. CDR3 sequence (DNA): TGTGCCAGCAGTTCCACAGGGGGCAGTAACTATGGCTACACCTTC. Its protein is CASSSTGGSNYGYTF.

The chain carries TRBV4-1 and TRBJ2-5, with 12 bases identical to TRBD1. The CDR3 totals 18 residues. From germline, CDR1 is MGHRA and CDR2 YSYEKL. Unmatched junction bases numbered 9, after V lost 1 base and J lost 3 bases. The CDR3 region is CASSQAGTGGLVKETQYF. CDR3 DNA: TGCGCCAGCAGCCAAGCCGGGACAGGGGGCTTAGTTAAAGAGACCCAGTACTTC.

This chain links TRBV10-3 with TRBJ2-5; possibly TRBD2 for D (6 bases). Germline-derived CDR1 and CDR2 are ENHRY and SYGVKD. The CDR3 consists of 15 residues. The V end was cut by 3 bases, the J end by 5 bases, with 16 bases between. The CDR3 sequence: CAISEGYGGEETQYF. In DNA form, the CDR3 reads TGTGCCATCAGTGAAGGGTACGGGGGAGAGGAGACCCAGTACTTC.

The chain couples TRBV9 to TRBJ2-7; 12 bases match TRBD1. V lost 4 bases to trimming and J lost 0 bases; unmatched junction nucleotides: 11. This CDR3 has 18 residues. Per the germline V gene, CDR1 is SGDLS and CDR2 is YYNGEE. The CDR3, as DNA: TGTGCCAGCAGCCCCGGGACAGGGGGCGGAAAGAGCTCCTACGAGCAGTACTTC. It yields the protein CASSPGTGGGKSSYEQYF.

The rearrangement uses TRBV9 and TRBJ2-3, with a possible D match to TRBD2 (6 bases). The germline V gene has CDR1 SGDLS and CDR2 YYNGEE. The CDR3 runs 15 residues. Trimming removed 0 bases from V and 1 base from J, with 9 bases in between. CDR3 in amino acids: CASSVDTSRTDTQYF. The DNA of the CDR3 is TGTGCCAGCAGCGTAGATACTAGCCGCACAGATACGCAGTATTTT.

The chain joins TRBV10-3 to TRBJ1-1; D is uncertain. V lost 3 bases and J lost 2, with 19 bases in between. CDR3 length: 17 residues. CDR1 ENHRY and CDR2 SYGVKD come from the germline V gene. The CDR3 DNA reads TGTGCCATCAGTGACCTCCGGGGTCATGGGGTTAACACTGAAGCTTTCTTT. Translating it yields CAISDLRGHGVNTEAFF.

The chain carries TRBV7-9 and TRBJ2-7, with 7 bases that match TRBD1. The CDR3 has 14 amino acids. Germline CDR1 SEHNR, CDR2 FQNEAQ (reference sequence). Trimming removed 1 base from V and 5 bases from J; junction bases left unmatched: 5. The CDR3, as DNA: TGTGCCAGCAGCTTAGAGCACAGGGGCCACGAGCAGTACTTC. It translates to CASSLEHRGHEQYF.

The genes are TRBV27 and TRBJ1-2; 8 nucleotides line up with TRBD1. CDR3 length equals 18 residues. Per germline, CDR1 MNHEY and CDR2 SMNVEV (reference sequence). V was pared by 5 bases and J by 4 bases, with 18 bases of the junction left unmatched. CDR3 DNA: TGTGCCAGCAGTATCCGTCCCGCGGGGACAGGCGGGTTCTATGGCTACACCTTC. Translating gives CASSIRPAGTGGFYGYTF.

The rearrangement links TRBV5-1 to TRBJ1-1; D gene ambiguous. Per the germline V gene, CDR1 is SGHRS and CDR2 is YFSETQ. The length of the CDR3 is 14 residues. V was clipped by 0 bases and J by 0 bases, with 6 bases between them. CDR3 residues: CASSLVEMNTEAFF. As DNA, the CDR3 is TGCGCCAGCAGCTTGGTGGAGATGAACACTGAAGCTTTCTTT.

The chain is built from TRBV19 and TRBJ2-5, with D perhaps TRBD1 (6 bases). Germline assignment: CDR1 LNHDA and CDR2 SQIVND (reference sequence). Deletions cut 3 bases from V and 1 base from J, with 12 bases between. The CDR3 has 15 residues. The CDR3 here is CASSINRAGQETQYF. The DNA for the CDR3 is TGTGCCAGTAGTATTAACAGGGCGGGCCAAGAGACCCAGTACTTC.